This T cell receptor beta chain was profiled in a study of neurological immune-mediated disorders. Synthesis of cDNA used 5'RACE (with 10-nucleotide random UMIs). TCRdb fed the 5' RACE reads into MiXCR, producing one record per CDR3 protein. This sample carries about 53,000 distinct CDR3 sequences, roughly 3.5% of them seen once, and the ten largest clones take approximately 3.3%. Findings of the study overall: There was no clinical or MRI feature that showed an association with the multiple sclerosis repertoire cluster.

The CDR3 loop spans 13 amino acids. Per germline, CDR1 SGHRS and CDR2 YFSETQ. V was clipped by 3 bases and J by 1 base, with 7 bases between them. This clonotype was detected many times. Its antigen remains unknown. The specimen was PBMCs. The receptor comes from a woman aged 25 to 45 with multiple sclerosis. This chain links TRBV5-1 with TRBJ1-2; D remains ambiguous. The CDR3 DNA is TGCGCCAGCAGCTCCAGAGTTAACTATGGCTACACCTTC. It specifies CASSSRVNYGYTF.